The 24 T cell receptor beta chains presented below share a single source sample, sequenced in a study of shared clonotypes between healthy human individuals. Clones were read by immunoSEQ multiplex PCR, and TCRdb kept only the in-frame ones, dropping some. Counted here are about 1.1 million clones, more than 75% occurring once; the ten biggest clones make up 0.6% to 0.7%. Sequencing was performed on memory CD4+ T cells from PBMCs. Subset noted: CD45RA-negative fraction. The receptors were sampled from a man between 18 and 35 years old in good health. Some clones in this sample may be carry-over from other donors' samples.

The J gene is TRBJ2-3, the V gene TRBV7-2; 9 nucleotides line up with TRBD1. The CDR3 is made up of 16 amino acids. From germline, CDR1 is SGHTA and CDR2 FQGNSA. Trimming took 3 bases from V and 4 from J; bases not matched to a gene: 8. The DNA of the CDR3 is TGTGCCAGCAGCTTGTTTGGGACAGGGTTTCCAGATACGCAGTATTTT. Translated, it gives CASSLFGTGFPDTQYF.

The rearrangement uses TRBV4-3 and TRBJ2-1, with 8 bases lining up with TRBD1. The CDR3 extends over 15 amino acids. The germline gives CDR1 LGHNA, CDR2 YSLEER. V shed 4 bases and J 7 bases; nucleotides not matched to a gene: 9. CDR3 nucleotides: TGCGCCAGCAGCCCGGGGGACAGGCGGGCGAATGAGCAGTTCTTC. Amino acids: CASSPGDRRANEQFF.

This chain uses TRBV30 with TRBJ2-1, with D hard to call. The CDR3 runs 13 residues. The germline V gene encodes CDR1 GTSNPN and CDR2 SVGIG (reference sequence). V was pared by 5 bases and J by 10 bases, with 18 bases between. As DNA, the CDR3 is TGTGCCTGGGGAGCCCTTACTCTTGGGGAGCAGTTCTTC. It yields the protein CAWGALTLGEQFF.

This chain links TRBV27 with TRBJ2-7; D not certain. The CDR3 covers 15 residues. Germline loops: CDR1 MNHEY, CDR2 SMNVEV (reference sequence). V was clipped by 0 bases and J by 4 bases, with 13 bases between them. CDR3 sequence (DNA): TGTGCCAGCAGTTTATCAGGGAAGAGTGGATACGAGCAGTACTTC. Translating it yields CASSLSGKSGYEQYF.

This sequence joins TRBV28 and TRBJ1-1, with a weak D call TRBD1 (5 bases). CDR3 length equals 13 residues. V was trimmed by 6 bases and J by 4 bases, leaving 12 bases between them. The germline V gene encodes CDR1 MDHEN and CDR2 SYDVKM. This chain's CDR3 is CASSRRVPTEAFF. The CDR3 DNA reads as TGTGCCAGCAGCCGCAGGGTACCCACTGAAGCTTTCTTT.

The CDR3 DNA sequence: TGCGCCAGCAGCTTGACCACAGGGGGCCAAGAGACCCAGTACTTC. The encoded protein is CASSLTTGGQETQYF. The rearrangement uses TRBV5-1 and TRBJ2-5; 8 bases line up with TRBD1. Germline trimming cut 1 base from V and 1 base from J; bases unmatched to any gene: 3. The CDR3 runs 15 residues. CDR1 is SGHRS, CDR2 YFSETQ, per germline.

In regard to this clone: The sample holds other DNA sequences that translate to the same CDR3. The chain uses TRBV7-2 and TRBJ2-1; D may be TRBD1 (5 bases). V lost 0 bases, J lost 5 bases, and 5 bases lay in between. The germline gives CDR1 SGHTA, CDR2 FQGNSA. The CDR3 has 13 amino acids. CDR3 residues: CASSLARDNEQFF. The DNA for the CDR3 is TGTGCCAGCAGCTTAGCCAGGGACAATGAGCAGTTCTTC.

The chain combines TRBV19 with TRBJ1-3; maybe TRBD1 (6 bases). V lost 3 bases and J lost 4, with 13 bases in between. Germline loops: CDR1 LNHDA, CDR2 SQIVND (reference sequence). The CDR3 has 15 amino acids. CDR3 residues: CASSIGTNLGNTIYF. Written as DNA, the CDR3 is TGTGCCAGTAGTATCGGGACAAACCTGGGAAACACCATATATTTT.

The gene calls are TRBV10-2 and TRBJ2-7; D unclear. This CDR3 has 14 amino acids. CDR1 and CDR2 from the germline V gene are WSHSY and SAAADI. Trimming removed 0 bases from V and 6 bases from J, with 12 bases in between. The CDR3 DNA sequence: TGCGCCAGCAGTGAGTCGAATGCGGCCTCCGAGCAGTACTTC. Amino acids: CASSESNAASEQYF.

V is TRBV10-3 and J is TRBJ2-7, with 8 bases aligning to TRBD1. V lost 5 bases and J lost 7; bases outside the gene matches: 10. Germline V gene data show CDR1 as ENHRY and CDR2 as SYGVKD. The CDR3 has 14 residues. In DNA form, the CDR3 reads TGTGCCATCAGTTCGGACAGGGATATACGAGAGCAGTACTTC. Protein product: CAISSDRDIREQYF.

This clone was seen once. The rearrangement joins TRBV5-4 to TRBJ1-1, with D possibly being TRBD1 (6 bases). V was shortened by 0 bases and J by 3 bases, with 9 bases between the two germline ends. Per the germline V gene, CDR1 is SGHNT and CDR2 is YYREEE (reference sequence). The CDR3 has 14 amino acids. CDR3 sequence reads: CASSLDREDTEAFF. The CDR3 coding sequence is TGTGCCAGCAGCTTGGACAGGGAAGACACTGAAGCTTTCTTT.

The chain uses TRBV10-2 and TRBJ2-7; a weak D match, TRBD2 (5 bases). The CDR3 totals 13 residues. Trimming stripped 7 bases from V and 2 bases from J, with 12 bases between. CDR1 is WSHSY, CDR2 SAAADI, per germline. CDR3 DNA sequence: TGCGCCAGCAAATCGACGGGAACCTACGAGCAGTACTTC. Residues: CASKSTGTYEQYF.

The rearrangement joins TRBV7-8 to TRBJ2-3, with 8 bases that match TRBD1. CDR3 length equals 14 residues. V lost 1 base and J lost 6; bases outside the gene matches: 3. Per germline, CDR1 SGHVS and CDR2 FQNEAQ. CDR3 in amino acids: CASSLDDRGDTQYF. Here the CDR3 DNA reads TGTGCCAGCAGCTTAGACGACAGGGGTGATACGCAGTATTTT. Full variable domain (outside the CDR3, taken from reference TRBV7-8 and TRBJ2-3): GAGVSQSPRYKVAKRGQDVALRCDPISGHVSLFWYQQALGQGPEFLTYFQNEAQLDKSGLPSDRFFAERPEGSVSTLKIQRTQQEDSAVYLCASSLDDRGDTQYFGPGTRLTVL.

This clone was seen a single time. The CDR3 DNA reads TGTGCCAGCAGATTTAGCGGACAAGAGACCCAGTACTTC. It codes for CASRFSGQETQYF. The gene calls are TRBV5-5 and TRBJ2-5, with D perhaps TRBD2 (6 bases). V was pared by 5 bases and J by 2 bases, with 10 bases between. Germline CDR1 reads SGHKS; CDR2 reads YYEKEE (reference sequence). The CDR3 sequence is 13 residues long.

This clone has ten or more counts. This chain uses TRBV28 with TRBJ1-3, with D unresolved. Germline V gives CDR1 MDHEN, CDR2 SYDVKM. This CDR3 has 15 residues. Trimming cost V 5 bases and J 0 bases, with 11 bases left between them. Here the CDR3 reads CASSREQLSGNTIYF. As DNA, the CDR3 is TGTGCCAGCAGTCGAGAGCAGCTCTCTGGAAACACCATATATTTT.

The chain recombines TRBV6-1 with TRBJ2-5; possible D gene TRBD1, 5 bases. The CDR3 is 14 amino acids. In germline, CDR1 is MNHNS, CDR2 SASEGT. The V gene lost 5 bases and the J gene lost 2 bases, with 12 bases spanning the gap. CDR3 in amino acids: CASSPVTEQETQYF. The CDR3 DNA sequence: TGTGCCAGCAGTCCCGTGACAGAGCAAGAGACCCAGTACTTC.

In the case of this clone: This may stem from a read error, because a much larger clone lies one nucleotide away. The rearrangement links TRBV30 to TRBJ1-6; TRBD1 might be the D (5 bases). CDR1 and CDR2 (germline): GTSNPN, SVGIG (reference sequence). With 5 bases removed from V and 4 bases from J, the gap between germline ends came to 15 bases. The CDR3 consists of 15 residues. For the CDR3, the DNA is TGTGCCTGGGGGGCCGGGACGTCGTATAATTCACCCCTCCACTTT. It is translated as CAWGAGTSYNSPLHF.

The CDR3 bases are TGTGCCAGCAGCTTGTTGTGGCACACCCAAGAGACCCAGTACTTC. Translated, it gives CASSLLWHTQETQYF. The chain links TRBV5-6 to TRBJ2-5, with D unclear. V lost 1 base and J 1 base, leaving 11 bases between the germline ends. CDR1 and CDR2 (germline): SGHDT, YYEEEE. The CDR3 extends over 15 amino acids.

This clone was seen a few times. The CDR3 DNA follows: TGTGCCAGCTCAAGGTACGGGAGTGATGGCTACACCTTC. Amino acids: CASSRYGSDGYTF. The chain combines TRBV18 with TRBJ1-2; D is ambiguous. Germline V gene lookup returns CDR1 KGHSH and CDR2 LQKENI. The CDR3 length is 13 residues. The ends were cut back, 5 bases at V and 6 bases at J, with 13 bases in the middle.

This rearrangement joins TRBV10-2 to TRBJ2-2; D unresolved. CDR1 WSHSY and CDR2 SAAADI come from the germline V gene. This CDR3 is built from 12 residues. Trimming removed 4 bases from V and 8 bases from J, with 8 bases in between. The CDR3 bases are TGCGCCAGCAGTGGGTCTTTGGGGGAGCTGTTTTTT. As protein: CASSGSLGELFF.

This chain connects TRBV28 to TRBJ1-2, with D uncertain. In germline, CDR1 is MDHEN, CDR2 SYDVKM. The V end was cut by 10 bases, the J end by 4 bases, with 19 bases between. CDR3 length: 14 amino acids. The CDR3, as DNA: TGTGCCATCGAAAGGGCTTCCCCTGGCTATGGCTACACCTTC. It specifies CAIERASPGYGYTF.

This clone appeared many times. This CDR3 is also generated by other DNA sequences in the sample. The V gene is TRBV29-1, the J gene TRBJ1-4; weak D call: TRBD1 (6 bases). Germline V gene data show CDR1 as SQVTM and CDR2 as ANQGSEA. Trimming pared 7 bases from V and 6 bases from J, leaving 15 bases between. The CDR3 is 13 residues long. DNA for the CDR3: TGCAGCGCCTCCACGGGGGCCTATGAAAAACTGTTTTTT. Protein: CSASTGAYEKLFF.

The sample holds a few counts of this clone. Other nucleotide sequences in the sample specify the same CDR3. This sequence joins TRBV2 and TRBJ2-5, with D unclear. The CDR3 extends over 11 amino acids. CDR1 and CDR2 from the germline V gene are SNHLY and FYNNEI. The V end lost 7 bases, the J end lost 5 bases, and 8 bases lay between the germline ends. CDR3 in DNA: TGTGCCAGCACTAAGGAGGAGACCCAGTACTTC. Translation: CASTKEETQYF.

The sample holds one count of this clone. J is TRBJ2-1 and V is TRBV2; TRBD2 aligns across 8 bases. Germline V gene lookup returns CDR1 SNHLY and CDR2 FYNNEI. This CDR3 has 15 amino acids. Trimming removed 7 bases from V and 7 bases from J; junction bases left unmatched: 12. CDR3: CASISYGLAGNEQFF. For the CDR3, the DNA is TGTGCCAGCATCTCCTACGGACTAGCCGGGAATGAGCAGTTCTTC.